The 13 T cell receptor beta chains below all came from one sample that was sequenced in a study of regulatory T cells in long-lasting Graves disease. Researchers made TCR beta libraries by using iRepertoire HTBI primers and running Arm-PCR on CDR3 regions. MiXCR was run by TCRdb on the multiplex PCR reads, yielding one entry per CDR3 protein. The sample yields 400,000 to 650,000 distinct CDR3 sequences, about 16% seen once. The sample's time point: newly diagnosed GD, antithyroid drugs for less than 3 months. The TCR library was made from RNA that had been extracted from PBMCs in TRIzol. These data were likewise used in another study, on T cells in Graves' hyperthyroidism and ophthalmopathy.

The input for sequencing was peripheral blood mononuclear cells (PBMCs), taken at new diagnosis, from a patient treated with antithyroid drugs. The receptors come from a woman between 40 and 65 years old with Graves disease.

This clonotype has a count of ten or more. J is TRBJ2-5 and V is TRBV12-3 or TRBV12-4, with D tentatively TRBD1 (5 bases). The CDR3 totals 15 residues. V dropped 1 base and J dropped 5 bases, with 14 bases sitting between them. The CDR3 region has the DNA TGTGCCAGCAGTTTAGTTTCCGCGCCAGGGGAGACCCAGTACTTC. Its translation: CASSLVSAPGETQYF.

The chain recombines TRBV9 with TRBJ2-2, with 9 bases identical to TRBD2. The V and J ends lost 3 bases and 6 bases, in that order; junction bases with no gene match: 9. This CDR3 is 16 amino acids long. The germline V gene has CDR1 SGDLS and CDR2 YYNGEE. CDR3 in amino acids: CASSGPAGGLAGELFF. DNA of the CDR3: TGTGCCAGCAGCGGACCGGCGGGGGGGCTAGCCGGGGAGCTGTTTTTT.

As regards this clonotype: This CDR3 is missing its conserved last phenylalanine or tryptophan, likely due to a read error. The V call is TRBV7-2, the J call TRBJ2-1; possibly TRBD2 for D (6 bases). CDR1 is SGHTA, CDR2 FQGNSA, per germline. With 5 bases removed from V and 2 bases from J, the gap between germline ends came to 10 bases. The length of the CDR3 is 14 residues. The CDR3 DNA reads as TGTGCCAGCAGCAAACCGGGGGCCTACAATGAGCAGTTCCTC. This gives the protein CASSKPGAYNEQFL.

This clonotype was counted at least ten times. V usage is TRBV7-9 and J usage is TRBJ1-1; D not resolved. The CDR3 length is 15 residues. Germline V gene sequence: CDR1 SEHNR, CDR2 FQNEAQ (reference sequence). V was trimmed by 7 bases and J by 10 bases, leaving 25 bases between them. In nucleotides, the CDR3 is TGTGCCAGCAACAAAAGTCCGGACGGCTCCCCGAGAGCTTTCTTT. As protein: CASNKSPDGSPRAFF.

This rearrangement joins TRBV4-1 to TRBJ2-7; D might be TRBD1 (5 bases). V was pared by 4 bases and J by 3 bases, with 16 bases between. Germline V gives CDR1 MGHRA, CDR2 YSYEKL. The CDR3 length is 15 residues. The CDR3: CASSPELQASYEQYF. Written as DNA, the CDR3 is TGCGCCAGCAGCCCAGAGTTACAGGCAAGCTACGAGCAGTACTTC.

The sample holds a few counts of this clonotype. The rearrangement links TRBV4-2 to TRBJ2-1, with D unresolved. The V gene's germline CDR1 is LGHNA and CDR2 YNFKEQ. V shed 1 base and J shed 15 bases, with 13 bases lying between them. This CDR3 is 12 amino acids long. CDR3: CASSQGGVYLFF. In DNA, the CDR3 is TGTGCCAGCAGCCAAGGAGGAGTTTACCTGTTCTTC.

J is TRBJ2-2 and V is TRBV27; 10 bases match TRBD2. The CDR3 is made up of 16 amino acids. Looked up from germline, CDR1 is MNHEY and CDR2 is SMNVEV (reference sequence). Trimming cost V 6 bases and J 3 bases; bases outside gene matches: 7. This chain's CDR3 is CASRRTSGFDTGELFF. For the CDR3, the DNA is TGTGCCAGCAGAAGGACTAGCGGATTCGACACCGGGGAGCTGTTTTTT.

The rearrangement uses TRBV4-1 and TRBJ2-7, with 9 positions matching TRBD1. This CDR3 is built from 14 residues. Germline trimming cut 1 base from V and 6 bases from J; bases unmatched to any gene: 4. Germline-derived CDR1 and CDR2 are MGHRA and YSYEKL. The CDR3: CASSQGTGETEQYF. CDR3 nucleotides: TGCGCCAGCAGCCAAGGGACAGGGGAGACCGAGCAGTACTTC.

The chain recombines TRBV3-1 with TRBJ1-2; 7 bases fit TRBD1. CDR1 LGHDT and CDR2 YNNKEL come from the germline V gene (reference sequence). V lost 4 bases, J lost 2 bases, and 10 bases stayed unmatched. This CDR3 comprises 16 residues. The CDR3 sequence: CASSLRSGQTNYGYTF. For the CDR3, the DNA is TGTGCCAGCAGCCTCAGATCGGGACAGACCAACTATGGCTACACCTTC.

The chain is built from TRBV6-1 and TRBJ2-7; 10 bases agree with TRBD1. CDR1 and CDR2 from the germline V gene are MNHNS and SASEGT. The CDR3 is made up of 15 amino acids. After removal of 7 bases from V and 3 bases from J, the junction contained 9 bases not matched to a gene. The CDR3 region is CASTRSGTGVYEQYF. The CDR3 coding sequence is TGTGCCAGCACCCGTAGTGGGACAGGGGTCTACGAGCAGTACTTC.

This clonotype was detected only a few times. The chain carries TRBV7-2 and TRBJ1-2; 7 bases line up with TRBD1. The V segment lost 4 bases and the J segment 4 bases; nucleotides outside the gene matches: 6. The CDR3 sequence is 14 residues long. CDR1 is SGHTA, CDR2 FQGNSA, per germline. The CDR3 region is CASSSGQAIYGYTF. CDR3 DNA: TGTGCCAGCAGCTCCGGACAGGCGATCTATGGCTACACCTTC. Full variable domain (outside the CDR3, taken from reference TRBV7-2 and TRBJ1-2): GAGVSQSPSNKVTEKGKDVELRCDPISGHTALYWYRQSLGQGLEFLIYFQGNSAPDKSGLPSDRFSAERTGGSVSTLTIQRTQQEDSAVYLCASSSGQAIYGYTFGSGTRLTVV.

This clonotype was recorded at least ten times. The chain recombines TRBV20-1 with TRBJ1-6; D perhaps matches TRBD1 (6 bases). The V gene's germline CDR1 is DFQATT and CDR2 SNEGSKA (reference sequence). The CDR3 extends over 17 amino acids. Trimming pared 3 bases from V and 1 base from J, leaving 16 bases between. Here the CDR3 reads CSARRAGALSYNSPLHF. The CDR3 coding sequence is TGCAGTGCTAGGAGGGCAGGGGCGCTTTCCTATAATTCACCCCTCCACTTT.

This chain uses TRBV7-2 with TRBJ2-1, with 8 bases aligning to TRBD2. The CDR3 runs to 16 residues. J lost 6 bases, V lost 2 bases, and 9 bases had no gene match. Germline V gene sequence: CDR1 SGHTA, CDR2 FQGNSA. The CDR3 reads CASSLFGGGPRNEQFF. The CDR3 DNA follows: TGTGCCAGCAGCTTATTTGGCGGGGGGCCACGCAATGAGCAGTTCTTC.